Presented here are 9 T cell receptor beta chains from one specimen sequenced in a study of T-cell memory formation after mild COVID-19. TCRdb re-derived calls from the 5' RACE reads in MiXCR, one entry per CDR3 protein. The sample contains under 600,000 distinct CDR3 sequences, about a fifth of which appear only once. Sequencing input: PBMCs or a T cell subset sorted from them (not recorded which). The receptors were gathered from an adult woman who had mild COVID-19 (a few samples of this study predate the infection). Cell type and time point are not known.

There are a few counts of this clonotype. The gene calls are TRBV4-1 and TRBJ2-1; 10 bases agree with TRBD2. V lost 1 base to trimming and J lost 7 bases; unmatched junction nucleotides: 4. CDR3 length equals 15 residues. CDR1 MGHRA and CDR2 YSYEKL come from the germline V gene. CDR3 loop: CASSQAQREGNEQFF. CDR3 bases: TGCGCCAGCAGCCAAGCCCAGCGGGAGGGTAATGAGCAGTTCTTC.

This clonotype was counted a few times. The V call is TRBV4-1, the J call TRBJ2-1, with TRBD1 identical over 8 bases. The CDR3 runs 16 residues. Germline-derived CDR1 and CDR2 are MGHRA and YSYEKL. V gave up 3 bases and J gave up 5 bases; unmatched junction bases: 9. Written as DNA, the CDR3 is TGCGCCAGCAGCCAGATGGACAGGGATGTGGACAATGAGCAGTTCTTC. Its translation: CASSQMDRDVDNEQFF.

This sequence joins TRBV5-1 and TRBJ2-3; no clear D. The CDR3 runs to 14 residues. Between the trimmed V and J ends, which lost 4 bases and 4 bases, there was a span of 13 bases. CDR1 and CDR2 from the germline V gene are SGHRS and YFSETQ. CDR3 in amino acids: CASSGRTFADTQYF. The DNA of the CDR3 is TGCGCCAGCAGCGGCAGAACGTTTGCAGATACGCAGTATTTT.

The gene calls are TRBV4-2 and TRBJ2-7; D unclear. Germline CDR1 LGHNA, CDR2 YNFKEQ. There are 14 residues in the CDR3. Trimming removed 1 base from V and 3 bases from J, with 10 bases in between. Written as DNA, the CDR3 is TGTGCCAGCAGCCAAGCGATGGCGAACTACGAGCAGTACTTC. Translated: CASSQAMANYEQYF.

V is TRBV21-1 and J is TRBJ1-1; the listed D gene, TRBD1, was not tested against the DNA. TRBV21-1 corresponds to a pseudogene. The CDR3 loop spans 19 amino acids. The CDR3 nucleotides are TGTGCCAGCAGCAAAGCGCTGGCGGACAGGGGGCAACTGAGCACTGAAGCTTTCTTT. Its translation is CASSKALADRGQLSTEAFF.

This rearrangement joins TRBV6-2 or TRBV6-3 to TRBJ1-1; D might be TRBD1 (5 bases). CDR1 and CDR2 (germline): MNHEY, SVGEGT. V was clipped by 3 bases and J by 2 bases, with 19 bases between them. The CDR3 totals 17 residues. This CDR3 is CASSYSHLTALNTEAFF. DNA of the CDR3: TGTGCCAGCAGTTATTCTCATCTGACAGCTTTAAACACTGAAGCTTTCTTT.

This clonotype was observed a handful of times. This chain connects TRBV6-2 or TRBV6-3 to TRBJ1-1; D possibly corresponds to TRBD1 (5 bases). V was clipped by 0 bases and J by 3 bases, with 14 bases between them. The CDR3 runs to 16 residues. CDR1 is MNHEY and CDR2 is SVGEGT in the germline V gene. This chain's CDR3 is CASSYSRDGADTEAFF. The CDR3 nucleotides read TGTGCCAGCAGTTACTCGAGGGACGGGGCGGACACTGAAGCTTTCTTT.

This clonotype was found many times. The chain carries TRBV29-1 and TRBJ2-7, with unresolved D. Trimming removed 1 base at V and 0 bases at J, with 4 bases between. The length of the CDR3 is 12 residues. Germline assignment: CDR1 SQVTM and CDR2 ANQGSEA. CDR3 nucleotides: TGCAGCGTTGAAGGGACCTCCTACGAGCAGTACTTC. Its protein product is CSVEGTSYEQYF.

The chain links TRBV18 to TRBJ2-1; 11 bases are shared with TRBD2. Germline V gives CDR1 KGHSH, CDR2 LQKENI. The CDR3 sequence is 17 residues long. V lost 4 bases, J lost 6 bases, and 11 bases stayed unmatched. The CDR3, as DNA: TGTGCCAGCTCACGACAACTGGGACTAGCGGAAAGCAATGAGCAGTTCTTC. Translated, it gives CASSRQLGLAESNEQFF.